The table lists the clone carrying this T cell receptor (beta chain) with a few counts. The protocol was immunoSEQ multiplex PCR, while the TCRdb copy is restricted to in-frame clones and leaves out a portion. The sample has about 53,000 clones, 80% to 95% seen once. This entry belongs to a study of T cell changes during pregnancy in multiple sclerosis. Germline lookup yields CDR1 SGHTA and CDR2 FQGNSA. This CDR3 has 15 residues. With 1 base removed from V and 9 bases from J, the gap between germline ends came to 18 bases. The receptor was isolated from a female donor with multiple sclerosis, enrolled in a pregnancy study. V and J are TRBV7-2 and TRBJ1-2; D is unclear. The sample was CD4+ T cells from peripheral blood mononuclear cells, taken in the third trimester of pregnancy. CDR3 sequence: CASSLDPRTGGRYTF. DNA of the CDR3: TGTGCCAGCAGCTTAGACCCCCGGACGGGAGGGCGCTACACCTTC.